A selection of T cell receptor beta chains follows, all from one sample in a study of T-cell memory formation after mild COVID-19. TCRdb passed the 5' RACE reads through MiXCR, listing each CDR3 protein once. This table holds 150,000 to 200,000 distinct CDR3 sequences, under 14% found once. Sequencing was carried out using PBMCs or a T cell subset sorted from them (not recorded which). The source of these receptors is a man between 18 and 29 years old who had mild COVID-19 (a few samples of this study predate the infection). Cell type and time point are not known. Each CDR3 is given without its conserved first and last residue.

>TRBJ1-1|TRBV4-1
ASRGTGKRTEAF
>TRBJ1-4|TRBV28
ASNRGVREKLF
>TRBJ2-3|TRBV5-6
ASSSPTHLYLTDTQY
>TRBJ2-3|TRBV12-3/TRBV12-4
ASSLGAVDTQY
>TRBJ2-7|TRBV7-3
ASSFGVTYEQY
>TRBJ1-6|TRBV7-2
ASSQALGNSPLH
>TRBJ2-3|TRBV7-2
ASSKTTGTDTQY
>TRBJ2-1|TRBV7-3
ASSLTGNPYNEQF
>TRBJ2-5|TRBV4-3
ASSLRPGGGGGETQY
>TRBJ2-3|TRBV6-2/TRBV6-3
ASSYRPSDTDTQY
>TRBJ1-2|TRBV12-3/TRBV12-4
ASSTQTANYGYT
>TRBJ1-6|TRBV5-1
ASSSDRGSPLH
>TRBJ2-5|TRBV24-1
ATSDNPTGGGETQY
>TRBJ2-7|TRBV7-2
ASSLSRTMRYEQY
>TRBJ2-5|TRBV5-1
ASSGGGVGETQY
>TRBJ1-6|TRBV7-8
ASSLRRGIGTANSPLH
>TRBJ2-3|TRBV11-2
ASSPGAGLLSTDTQY
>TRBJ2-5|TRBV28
ASSKSGQETQY
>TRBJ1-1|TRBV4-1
ASSHSLAVVRTSTEAF
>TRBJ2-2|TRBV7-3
ASRGQAGGADGELF
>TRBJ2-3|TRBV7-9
ASSSTRGHPDTSTDTQY
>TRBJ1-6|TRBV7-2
ASMQGVGPLH
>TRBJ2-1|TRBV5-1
ASSLSSTSGGDEQF
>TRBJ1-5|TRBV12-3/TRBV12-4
ASSFGRQGNQPQH
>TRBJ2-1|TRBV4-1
ASSQVPSGGAGRNEQF
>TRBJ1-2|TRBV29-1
SVARDRGWYGYT
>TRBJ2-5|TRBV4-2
ASSQEGIQETQY
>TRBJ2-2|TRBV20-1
SANRQANTGELF
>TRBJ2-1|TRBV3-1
ASRGGGSGGYNEQF
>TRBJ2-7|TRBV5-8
ASSLGTGIEQY
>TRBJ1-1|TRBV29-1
SVSTGLTEAF